This TCR beta chain was profiled in a study of blood T cell repertoires in COVID-19 (TCRdb year 2020). As for the study more broadly: Samples from collaborators originated in the United States, Italy and Spain and spanned both the acute and convalescent phases of COVID-19. The repertoires were released in a freely available public database meant as a resource for research on the immune response to SARS-CoV-2. Deeply sampled blood TCRbeta repertoires from subjects exposed to, actively infected with, or recovered from COVID-19 were included in the dataset. A de-identified subject ID, COVID-19 status, age in years and sex were almost always included in the sample metadata. The samples were drawn from two sources: the first 160 participants of the ongoing ImmuneRACE study, and 1,254 subjects contributed by 6 global collaborators. The material from the prospective study consisted of cDNA or gDNA derived from T cells, B-cell-depleted T cells, or PBMCs. Where available, HLA class I and class II types were taken from metadata supplied by the sample provider and were not determined by assay-based typing.

The paper's findings and limits, for the study overall: The quantity of clinical and demographic metadata differed by source and by participant and was supplied without curation.

This clone was seen only once. Its antigen is not yet known. No much larger clone is present one base from it, and per-base qualities are unavailable. The collaborating institutions used their own protocols to collect whole blood in K2EDTA tubes. Collaborator samples were shipped for TCRbeta analysis as frozen whole blood, isolated PBMCs, or DNA extracted from either sample type. The immunoSEQ Assay, a bias-controlled multiplex PCR, was used to amplify TCRbeta CDR3 regions from genomic DNA. On the authors' methods: Nucleated cell counts per sample were estimated from amplification of reference gene primers within the assay. To quantify the absolute abundance of each unique TCRbeta CDR3 rearrangement, sequence reads were collapsed and filtered. Productive Simpson clonality was computed per sample as the square root of Simpson's diversity index over productive rearrangements. As stored in TCRdb, this immuneACCESS dataset retains in-frame rearrangements with V and J assigned. A fraction of the clones does not appear; measured against another copy, unresolved V genes explain less than half of the discrepancy, and the remainder lacks a known reason. The DNA was the basis for D and trimming; V, J and clone size are from that table. Present in this sample are 100,000 or so clones, approximately 90% of which were seen just once. The top ten clonotypes cover 2% to 2.5% of the sample.

CDR1 LNHDA and CDR2 SQIVND were looked up in the germline V gene (reference sequence). Trimming takes 3 bases from V and 3 bases from J, and the germline ends sit 12 bases apart. From its cysteine to its phenylalanine, the CDR3 spans 15 amino acids. Solely the CDR3 DNA is kept, with 45 bases framed from the first base. This receptor chain uses TRBV19 and TRBJ1-3; the D gene identity is not certain. The receptor comes from a man between 45 and 60 years old with active COVID-19. Sequenced material: peripheral blood. At the DNA level, the sequence is TGTGCCAGTAGTATCGAGGGAGCTAGTGGAAACACCATATATTTT. Its protein product is CASSIEGASGNTIYF.